The rows below give T cell receptor beta chains drawn from one sample of a study of blood T cell repertoires in COVID-19. Assay used: immunoSEQ multiplex PCR; TCRdb lists only in-frame clones, some missing. The sample has some 200,000 clones; 87% are singletons. Sequencing input: PBMCs or T cells enriched from blood (not recorded which). These receptors came from a woman in her thirties who had recovered from COVID-19. The CDR3 runs from the conserved cysteine through the conserved F or W. D genes are given only for firm matches. Some rows have no size entry. The others give once, few or many, or a class for an expanded clone.

J gene: TRBJ1-5; D gene: NA; clone size: NA; V gene: TRBV27; CDR3 protein: CASSFPGQPQHF; CDR3 DNA: TGTGCCAGCAGTTTCCCTGGCCAGCCCCAGCATTTT
J gene: TRBJ1-5; D gene: TRBD1; clone size: NA; V gene: TRBV19; CDR3 protein: CASSTGVNQPQHF; CDR3 DNA: TGTGCCAGTTCGACAGGGGTCAATCAGCCCCAGCATTTT
J gene: TRBJ2-7; D gene: TRBD1; clone size: once; V gene: TRBV5-1; CDR3 protein: CASSLVLPGGDEQYF; CDR3 DNA: TGCGCCAGCAGCTTGGTTTTGCCAGGGGGCGACGAGCAGTACTTC
J gene: TRBJ2-2; D gene: NA; clone size: NA; V gene: TRBV3-1/TRBV3-2; CDR3 protein: CASSQDMAGPTGELFF; CDR3 DNA: TGTGCCAGCAGCCAAGATATGGCGGGACCTACCGGGGAGCTGTTTTTT
J gene: TRBJ2-1; D gene: NA; clone size: NA; V gene: TRBV11-1; CDR3 protein: CASSSREMRSYNEQFF; CDR3 DNA: TGTGCCAGCAGCTCCCGAGAAATGCGGTCCTACAATGAGCAGTTCTTC
J gene: TRBJ2-1; D gene: TRBD2; clone size: NA; V gene: TRBV24-1; CDR3 protein: CATSDSAGGPYNEQFF; CDR3 DNA: TGTGCCACCAGTGATTCAGCGGGAGGACCATACAATGAGCAGTTCTTC
J gene: TRBJ1-1; D gene: NA; clone size: once; V gene: TRBV24-1; CDR3 protein: CATKSQGSTEAFF; CDR3 DNA: TGTGCCACCAAATCACAGGGCAGCACTGAAGCTTTCTTT
J gene: TRBJ2-5; D gene: NA; clone size: NA; V gene: TRBV11-2; CDR3 protein: CASSSDYTQETQYF; CDR3 DNA: TGTGCCAGCAGCTCTGACTATACTCAAGAGACCCAGTACTTC
J gene: TRBJ1-1; D gene: NA; clone size: NA; V gene: TRBV5-1; CDR3 protein: CASSLLGGSTEAFF; CDR3 DNA: TGCGCCAGCAGCTTGCTGGGAGGAAGCACTGAAGCTTTCTTT
J gene: TRBJ2-7; D gene: TRBD2; clone size: NA; V gene: TRBV13; CDR3 protein: CASRSGGDYEQYF; CDR3 DNA: TGTGCCAGCAGGAGCGGGGGAGATTACGAGCAGTACTTC
J gene: TRBJ1-2; D gene: TRBD1; clone size: once; V gene: TRBV6-5; CDR3 protein: CASSYFTGTVDGYTF; CDR3 DNA: TGTGCCAGCAGTTACTTTACAGGGACAGTCGATGGCTACACCTTC
J gene: TRBJ2-5; D gene: NA; clone size: NA; V gene: TRBV25-1; CDR3 protein: CASREHGQETQYF; CDR3 DNA: TGTGCCAGCAGGGAACACGGCCAAGAGACCCAGTACTTC
J gene: TRBJ2-4; D gene: TRBD2; clone size: NA; V gene: TRBV28; CDR3 protein: CASSLLTGGKNIQYF; CDR3 DNA: TGTGCCAGCAGTTTATTAACGGGGGGCAAAAACATTCAGTACTTC
J gene: TRBJ1-1; D gene: NA; clone size: NA; V gene: TRBV7-2; CDR3 protein: CASRFMNTEAFF; CDR3 DNA: TGTGCCAGCCGGTTCATGAACACTGAAGCTTTCTTT
J gene: TRBJ2-1; D gene: TRBD2; clone size: NA; V gene: TRBV3-1/TRBV3-2; CDR3 protein: CASSQVFSGSSDEQFF; CDR3 DNA: TGTGCCAGCAGCCAAGTATTTAGCGGGAGTTCCGATGAGCAGTTCTTC